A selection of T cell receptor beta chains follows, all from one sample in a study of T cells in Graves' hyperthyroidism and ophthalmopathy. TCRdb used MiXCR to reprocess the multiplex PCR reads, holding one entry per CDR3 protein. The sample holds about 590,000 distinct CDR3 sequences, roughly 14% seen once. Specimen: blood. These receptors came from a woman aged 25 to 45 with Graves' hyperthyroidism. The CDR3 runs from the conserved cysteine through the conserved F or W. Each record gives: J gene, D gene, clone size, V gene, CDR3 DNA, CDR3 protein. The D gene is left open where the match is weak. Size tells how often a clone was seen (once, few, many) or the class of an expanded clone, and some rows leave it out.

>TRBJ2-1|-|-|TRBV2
TGTGCCAGCACCATGGGGGGGGCAAGCTCCTACAATGAGCAGTTCTTC
CASTMGGASSYNEQFF
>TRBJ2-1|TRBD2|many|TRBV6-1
TGTGCCAGCACCTTAGCGGGAGGGCCCTACAATGAGCAGTTCTTC
CASTLAGGPYNEQFF
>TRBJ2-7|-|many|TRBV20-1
TGCAGTGCTCAATGGAGCTCCTCCTACGAGCAGTACTTC
CSAQWSSSYEQYF
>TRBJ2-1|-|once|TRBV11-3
TGCGCCAGCAGCCAAGATACTGTAGAGCAGTTCTTC
CASSQDTVEQFF
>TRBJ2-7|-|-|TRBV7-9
TGCGCCAGCAGCCAAGCCGGGACAATGACGTACGAGCAGTACTTC
CASSQAGTMTYEQYF
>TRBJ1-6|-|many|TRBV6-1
TGTGCCAGCAGTTCTTCAACGGAGGGAACATACCCACCCCTCCACTTT
CASSSSTEGTYPPLHF
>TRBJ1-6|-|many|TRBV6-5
TGTGCCAGCAGTTACTATCCCGAGGGACAAAATCCCCTCCACTTT
CASSYYPEGQNPLHF
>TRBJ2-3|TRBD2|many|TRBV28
TGTGCCAGCAGACTGCAGCGGGGGATCACAGATACGCAGTATTTT
CASRLQRGITDTQYF
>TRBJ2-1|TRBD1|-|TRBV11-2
TGTGCCAGCAGCTTAGCGGGACAGACATACAATGAGCAGTTCTTC
CASSLAGQTYNEQFF
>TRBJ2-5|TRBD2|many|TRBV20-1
TGCAGTGCTACCTCCGGGACTAGCGGGAGTATTTTTGGGGAGACCCAGTACTTC
CSATSGTSGSIFGETQYF
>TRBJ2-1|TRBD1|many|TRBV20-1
TGCAGTGCTAGAGATCGAAATTCGACAGGGATCTACAATGAGCAGTTCTTC
CSARDRNSTGIYNEQFF
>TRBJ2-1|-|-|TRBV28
TGTGCCAGCAGTGTACTAGCTTATGAGCAGTTCTTC
CASSVLAYEQFF
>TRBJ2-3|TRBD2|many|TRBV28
TGTGCCAGCAGATTATTAGCGGGAGGAACAGATACGCAGTATTTT
CASRLLAGGTDTQYF
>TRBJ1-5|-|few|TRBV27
TGTGCCAGCAGTTCTTCCGGACAGCCAGCTTTCAATCAGCCCCAGCATTTT
CASSSSGQPAFNQPQHF
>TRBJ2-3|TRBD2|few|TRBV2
TGTGCCAGCAGCGAGAAAGGACTAGCGGGAGGTACAGATACGCAGTATTTT
CASSEKGLAGGTDTQYF
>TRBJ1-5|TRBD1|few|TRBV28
TGTGCCAGCAGTTTACCCCGGACAGGGGTTGGACATAGCAATCAGCCCCAGCATTTT
CASSLPRTGVGHSNQPQHF
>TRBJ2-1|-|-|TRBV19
TGTGCCAGTAGTATAGTGGGCCAGTCCTACAGCTCCTACAATGAGCAGTTCTTC
CASSIVGQSYSSYNEQFF
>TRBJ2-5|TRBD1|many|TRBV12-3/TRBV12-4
TGTGCCAGCAGTACAAGACAGGGAAGAGAGACCCAGTACTTC
CASSTRQGRETQYF
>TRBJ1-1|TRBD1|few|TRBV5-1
TGCGCCAGCAGCTTGGGGCAGGGGGCGGCAGGCACTGAAGCTTTCTTT
CASSLGQGAAGTEAFF
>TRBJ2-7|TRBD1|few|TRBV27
TGTGCCAGCAGTTTGGGACAGGGGAGTTTGGAGCAGTACTTC
CASSLGQGSLEQYF
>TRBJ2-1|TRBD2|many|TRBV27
TGTGCCAGCAGTATAGCGGGAAGGCCCAATGAGCAGTTCTTC
CASSIAGRPNEQFF
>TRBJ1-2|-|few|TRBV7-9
TGTGCCAGTGACCGGGACGTATATAGCAATGGCTACACCTTC
CASDRDVYSNGYTF
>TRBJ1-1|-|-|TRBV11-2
TGTGCCAGCAGCTTGGGTACAGAGGGCCTCACTGAAGCTTTCTTT
CASSLGTEGLTEAFF
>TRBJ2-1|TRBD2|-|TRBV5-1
TGCGCCAGCAGCTCCCTTACCGGGACTAGCGGCGATGAGCAGTTCTTC
CASSSLTGTSGDEQFF
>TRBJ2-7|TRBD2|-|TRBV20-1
TGCAGTGCTAGGGGACTAGCGGGAGGCCTAGAAATCTACGAGCAGTACTTC
CSARGLAGGLEIYEQYF
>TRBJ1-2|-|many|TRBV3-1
TGTGCCAGCAGCCAATACACGGAAAGCTATGGCTACACCTTC
CASSQYTESYGYTF
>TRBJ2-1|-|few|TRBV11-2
TGTGCCAGCAGCTTAGAGAGTGAGGATGAGCAGTTCTTC
CASSLESEDEQFF
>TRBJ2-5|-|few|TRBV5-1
TGCGCCAGCAGCCTACACAGGCAAGAGACCCAGTACTTC
CASSLHRQETQYF
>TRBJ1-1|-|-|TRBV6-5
TGTGCCAGCAGTTACGCCTCTGGACAGCCCGATGCTTTCTTT
CASSYASGQPDAFF
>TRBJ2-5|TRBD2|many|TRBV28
TGTGCCAGCAGTTTTGGGAGGGTCACCATTCAAGAGACCCAGTACTTC
CASSFGRVTIQETQYF
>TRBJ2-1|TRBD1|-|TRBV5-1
TGCGCCAGCAGCCCGGGACAGGGACATGAGCAGTTCTTC
CASSPGQGHEQFF
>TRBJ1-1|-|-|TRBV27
TGTGCCAGCAGTTTAATGGGGGATCCTGAAGCTTTCTTT
CASSLMGDPEAFF
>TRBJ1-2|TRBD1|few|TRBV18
TGTGCCAGCTCACCACCCGGGACAGCTAACTATGGCTACACCTTC
CASSPPGTANYGYTF
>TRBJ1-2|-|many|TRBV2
TGTGCCAGCAGTGAAGAGGGCAGGAACTATGGCTACACCTTC
CASSEEGRNYGYTF
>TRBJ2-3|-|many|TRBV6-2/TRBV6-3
TGTGCCAGCGGATCGGTATCCACAGATACGCAGTATTTT
CASGSVSTDTQYF
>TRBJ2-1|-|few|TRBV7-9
TGTGCCAGCAGCTTAGCCCCCGGGACTCTTAATGAGCAGTTCTTC
CASSLAPGTLNEQFF
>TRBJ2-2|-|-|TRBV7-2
TGTGCCAGCAAACTCGGAGGGCCGCGGGGCGGGGAGCTGTTTTTT
CASKLGGPRGGELFF
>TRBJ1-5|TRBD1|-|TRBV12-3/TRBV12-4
TGTGCCAGAAACGGGACAGGGCGTGACAATCAGCCCCAGCATTTT
CARNGTGRDNQPQHF
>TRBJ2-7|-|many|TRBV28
TGTGCCAGCAGTCCAACCCCCTTTTTCTCCTACGAGCAGTACTTC
CASSPTPFFSYEQYF
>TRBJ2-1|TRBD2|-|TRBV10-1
TGCGCCACCAACGTGGAGCGGGGGGATGATGGTGAGCAGTTCTTC
CATNVERGDDGEQFF
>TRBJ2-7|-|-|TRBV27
TGTGCCAGCAGTTATAGCGGACCCTCCTACGAGCAGTACTTC
CASSYSGPSYEQYF
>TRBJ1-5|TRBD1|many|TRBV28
TGTGCCAGCAGTTTCTTAGGACAGGGGATGAGTGGCAATCAGCCCCAGCATTTT
CASSFLGQGMSGNQPQHF
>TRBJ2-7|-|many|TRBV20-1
TGCAGTGCTAGGGTAGACAGTTTCTACGAGCAGTACTTC
CSARVDSFYEQYF
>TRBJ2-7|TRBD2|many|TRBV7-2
TGTGCCAGCAGCTCCTCTCCGGGGAGCGGGAGCTACGAGCAGTACTTC
CASSSSPGSGSYEQYF
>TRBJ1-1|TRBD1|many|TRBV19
TGTGCCAGTAGTGAGACCGGGACAGAGATGAACACTGAAGCTTTCTTT
CASSETGTEMNTEAFF
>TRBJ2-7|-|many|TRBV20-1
TGCAGTGCTAGAGATGATGGTAGCGGCACCTACGAGCAGTACTTC
CSARDDGSGTYEQYF
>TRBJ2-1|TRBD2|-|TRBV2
TGTGCCAGCAGGGCAAGCGGGAGCTGGGCTGAGCAGTTCTTC
CASRASGSWAEQFF
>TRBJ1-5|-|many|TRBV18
TGTGCCAGCTCACCAGCCAGGGGAAGCCAGCCCCAGCATTTT
CASSPARGSQPQHF
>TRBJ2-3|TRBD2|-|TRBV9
TGTGCCAGCAGCGTCCAGCGGGAGTATGTCACAGATACGCAGTATTTT
CASSVQREYVTDTQYF
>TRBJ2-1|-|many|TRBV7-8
TGTGCCAGCAGCTTAAAAGGGGGAAGTGAGCAGTTCTTC
CASSLKGGSEQFF
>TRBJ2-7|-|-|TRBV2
TGTGCCAGCAGTGTTGAGAGCAGCTCCTACGAGCAGTACTTC
CASSVESSSYEQYF
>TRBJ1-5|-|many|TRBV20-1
TGCAGTGCTAGCGGACGGGGACAACAGCTCTATAGCAATCAGCCCCAGCATTTT
CSASGRGQQLYSNQPQHF
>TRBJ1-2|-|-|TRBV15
TGTGCCACCAGCAAGAGGGCAGGTAAAGACTATGGCTACACCTTC
CATSKRAGKDYGYTF
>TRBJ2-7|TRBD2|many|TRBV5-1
TGCGCCAGCAGCTTAACTAGCGGATTACCTAACGAGCAGTACTTC
CASSLTSGLPNEQYF
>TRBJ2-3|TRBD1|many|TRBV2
TGTGCCAGCAAGTACAGGGGGCGTCAGGATACGCAGTATTTT
CASKYRGRQDTQYF
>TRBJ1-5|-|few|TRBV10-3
TGTGCCATCAGTGAGCGGGGGCAGCCCCAGCATTTT
CAISERGQPQHF